Described below is a single TCR beta chain sequence and its context. Its antigen is not identified. Trimming pared 0 bases from V and 9 bases from J, leaving 12 bases between. The CDR3 is 14 residues long. Germline CDR1 LGHNT, CDR2 FRNRAP. The sample comes from a study of vaccination effects on CD4 cells after COVID-19. Study-level background: Using viral peptide pools, the ViraFEST assay grew out antigen-specific CD4+ T cells prior to sequencing. The second dose preceded post-vaccine samples by a median of 72 days.

Upon completion of about eleven days in culture, CD4+ T cells were isolated. Each participant was given two doses of one vaccine (BNT162b2 or mRNA-1273). Days 3 and 7 saw half the medium replaced with IL-2 medium. Sequenced by immunoSEQ multiplex PCR; TCRdb stores in-frame clones only, minus some. The data contain around 66,000 clones, around 69% of them singletons. General study findings and limits: Marked clonal contraction was seen late after vaccination (in both infection- and vaccine-induced clones).

The chain joins TRBV12-5 to TRBJ2-1, with a weak D call TRBD1 (5 bases). The sequencing used CD4+ T cells from PBMCs cultured without peptide, collected after COVID-19 vaccination. The sequence was collected from a human donor who received a COVID-19 vaccine. The CDR3 DNA reads TGTGCTAGTGGTTTGGTCCAGCAGGGCGGTGAGCAGTTCTTC. This gives the protein CASGLVQQGGEQFF.